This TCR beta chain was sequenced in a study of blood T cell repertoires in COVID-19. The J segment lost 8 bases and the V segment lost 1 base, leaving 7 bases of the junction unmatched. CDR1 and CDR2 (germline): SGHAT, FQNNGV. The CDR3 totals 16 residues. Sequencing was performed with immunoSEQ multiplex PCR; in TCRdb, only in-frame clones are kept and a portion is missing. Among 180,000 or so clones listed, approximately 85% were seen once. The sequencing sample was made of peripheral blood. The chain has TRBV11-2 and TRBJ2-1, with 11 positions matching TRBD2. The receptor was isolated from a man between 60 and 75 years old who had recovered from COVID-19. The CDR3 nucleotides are TGTGCCAGCAGCTTAGGTCTTAGCGGGGGGGATTATGAGCAGTTCTTC. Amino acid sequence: CASSLGLSGGDYEQFF.